This T cell receptor (beta chain) is drawn from a study of blood T cell repertoires in COVID-19. This table comes from immunoSEQ multiplex PCR, and its TCRdb copy is limited to in-frame clones, with some not included. This table holds under 300,000 clones, about 90% found once. This sequence was found in a woman in her thirties with COVID-19, enrolled during active disease. Sequences were obtained from peripheral blood.

The DNA for the CDR3 is TGTGCCAGCAAAACAGGAGGGACAGGGTTTTATAATTCACCCCTCCACTTT. Translating gives CASKTGGTGFYNSPLHF. V gene TRBV27 combines with J gene TRBJ1-6; 9 bases match TRBD1. Germline CDR1 and CDR2: MNHEY and SMNVEV (reference sequence). The CDR3 has 17 amino acids. J was trimmed by 4 bases and V by 7 bases; bases with no gene match: 11.